These 13 T cell receptor beta chains share one sample of origin, sequenced in a study of T-cell reconstitution after alpha-beta-depleted transplantation in children. Unique molecular identifiers were incorporated during preparation of the TCRbeta library. One entry per CDR3 protein, called by TCRdb with MiXCR from the PCR reads. The table lists about 200,000 distinct CDR3 sequences, about 6% of them singletons, with 4.5% to 5.5% in the top ten. This specimen was PBMCs, taken before TCRalphabeta/CD19-depleted stem cell transplant. These receptors were obtained from a girl less than two years old with combined immunodeficiency, due to receive a stem cell transplant.

This clonotype was detected many times. This chain uses TRBV29-1 with TRBJ1-1, with a tentative D call TRBD1 (6 bases). Per germline, CDR1 SQVTM and CDR2 ANQGSEA. V shed 4 bases and J shed 0 bases, with 15 bases lying between them. The CDR3 is made up of 15 amino acids. The CDR3 DNA sequence: TGCAGCGTTGCGAGGGGGTCGGCCATGAACACTGAAGCTTTCTTT. It specifies CSVARGSAMNTEAFF.

In this sample, this clonotype turned up many times. The chain carries TRBV11-1 and TRBJ2-2, with 8 bases matching TRBD1. This CDR3 has 16 residues. V dropped 7 bases and J dropped 3; count of bases not matched to a gene: 10. In germline, CDR1 is SGHAT, CDR2 FQDESV (reference sequence). The CDR3 spells CASTWSGGDDTGELFF. The CDR3 DNA reads as TGTGCCAGCACCTGGTCAGGGGGCGATGACACCGGGGAGCTGTTTTTT.

There are a few counts of this clonotype. The chain has TRBV30 and TRBJ2-4, with D possibly matching TRBD2 (6 bases). The ends were cut back, 2 bases at V and 13 bases at J, with 15 bases in the middle. Germline assignment: CDR1 GTSNPN and CDR2 SVGIG (reference sequence). The CDR3 totals 12 residues. The chain's CDR3 is CAWSISGSLQYF. The CDR3 coding sequence is TGTGCCTGGAGTATTTCCGGGAGCCTCCAGTACTTC.

This clonotype was seen many times. V usage is TRBV2 and J usage is TRBJ2-1; maybe TRBD1 (5 bases). The CDR3 runs to 11 residues. V lost 9 bases to trimming and J lost 9 bases, with 12 bases between them. Germline CDR1 reads SNHLY; CDR2 reads FYNNEI. As DNA, the CDR3 is TGTGCCAGGGGGCCCGTTGGTGAGCAGTTCTTC. This codes for CARGPVGEQFF.

This clonotype showed up many times. V usage is TRBV4-1 and J usage is TRBJ2-5; 7 positions agree with TRBD1. This CDR3 has 15 residues. CDR1 and CDR2 (germline): MGHRA, YSYEKL. V was clipped by 4 bases and J by 2 bases; unmatched bases: 7. DNA for the CDR3: TGCGCCAGCAGCCGAGGGACAGAGCTACAAGAGACCCAGTACTTC. It encodes CASSRGTELQETQYF.

This clonotype was observed many times. V is TRBV29-1 and J is TRBJ2-1, with 11 bases lining up with TRBD2. From germline, CDR1 is SQVTM and CDR2 ANQGSEA. This CDR3 contains 12 residues. The trim removed 7 bases at V and 9 bases at J, leaving 5 bases unmatched. CDR3 amino acids: CSETSGSSEQFF. CDR3 nucleotide sequence: TGCAGCGAAACTAGCGGGAGTAGTGAGCAGTTCTTC.

This clonotype was seen repeatedly, ten times or more. The chain couples TRBV28 to TRBJ2-5, with D unclear. The CDR3 is 13 amino acids. Trimming pared 3 bases from V and 1 base from J, leaving 6 bases between. Looked up from germline, CDR1 is MDHEN and CDR2 is SYDVKM. The CDR3 sequence is CASSFRIQETQYF. CDR3 bases: TGTGCCAGCAGTTTTCGGATCCAAGAGACCCAGTACTTC. Combining the CDR3 with reference TRBV28 and TRBJ2-5 gives the whole variable domain DVKVTQSSRYLVKRTGEKVFLECVQDMDHENMFWYRQDPGLGLRLIYFSYDVKMKEKGDIPEGYSVSREKKERFSLILESASTNQTSMYLCASSFRIQETQYFGPGTRLLVL.

This clonotype was recorded many times. The chain couples TRBV4-3 to TRBJ2-2; D call uncertain. Per the germline V gene, CDR1 is LGHNA and CDR2 is YSLEER. The length of the CDR3 is 13 residues. The ends were cut back, 0 bases at V and 5 bases at J, with 4 bases in the middle. The CDR3 here is CASSQDFTGELFF. As DNA, the CDR3 is TGCGCCAGCAGCCAAGACTTTACCGGGGAGCTGTTTTTT.

This clonotype was picked up many times. The gene calls are TRBV7-2 and TRBJ1-6; no definite D call. The V gene's germline CDR1 is SGHTA and CDR2 FQGNSA. V was clipped by 2 bases and J by 11 bases, with 13 bases between them. This CDR3 contains 14 residues. CDR3 nucleotides: TGTGCCAGCAGCTTAATCGCAGGATCAGCACCCCTCCACTTT. It codes for CASSLIAGSAPLHF. The full variable domain, rest sourced from reference TRBV7-2 and TRBJ1-6, is GAGVSQSPSNKVTEKGKDVELRCDPISGHTALYWYRQSLGQGLEFLIYFQGNSAPDKSGLPSDRFSAERTGGSVSTLTIQRTQQEDSAVYLCASSLIAGSAPLHFGNGTRLTVT.

This clonotype was counted ten times or more. The chain is built from TRBV5-6 and TRBJ2-1; D might be TRBD2 (6 bases). Germline CDR1 is SGHDT and CDR2 is YYEEEE. With 4 bases removed from V and 4 bases from J, the gap between germline ends came to 12 bases. The CDR3 runs 14 residues. DNA for the CDR3: TGTGCCAGCAGCCCCGGACTATATTACAATGAGCAGTTCTTC. Translation gives CASSPGLYYNEQFF. The variable domain in full, with the rest retrieved from reference TRBV5-6 and TRBJ2-1, is DAGVTQSPTHLIKTRGQQVTLRCSPKSGHDTVSWYQQALGQGPQFIFQYYEEEERQRGNFPDRFSGHQFPNYSSELNVNALLLGDSALYLCASSPGLYYNEQFFGPGTRLTVL.

Notes on this clonotype: The CDR3 does not close with the conserved phenylalanine or tryptophan, likely indicating a read error. The rearrangement joins TRBV15 to TRBJ2-7; 8 nucleotides align to TRBD1. V lost 1 base to trimming and J lost 5 bases; unmatched junction nucleotides: 7. The CDR3 runs 15 residues. The germline CDR1 and CDR2 sequences are LNHNV and YYDKDF (reference sequence). CDR3 sequence reads: CATSRVSGGPDEQYL. The CDR3 DNA follows: TGTGCCACCAGCAGAGTATCAGGGGGCCCGGACGAGCAGTACTTG.

This clonotype has at least ten counts. The V call is TRBV5-5, the J call TRBJ2-1, with 7 bases lining up with TRBD1. Germline CDR1 and CDR2: SGHKS and YYEKEE (reference sequence). V was clipped by 4 bases and J by 6 bases; unmatched bases: 7. This CDR3 region has 14 residues. The CDR3 sequence: CASSRGLGPNEQFF. The CDR3 coding sequence is TGTGCCAGCAGCAGGGGGCTAGGGCCCAATGAGCAGTTCTTC.

This clonotype was seen at least ten times. The genes are TRBV4-2 and TRBJ2-1, with D tentatively TRBD1 (6 bases). This CDR3 is 18 amino acids long. CDR1 is LGHNA, CDR2 YNFKEQ, per germline. V was pared by 3 bases and J by 4 bases, with 22 bases between. The CDR3 region has the DNA TGTGCCAGCAGCCACCGTCTTGATGTTGGGGGCCCGTACAATGAGCAGTTCTTC. Translation: CASSHRLDVGGPYNEQFF.